These T cell receptor beta chains were read from a single sample in a study of blood T cell repertoires in COVID-19. Sequencing was performed with immunoSEQ multiplex PCR; in TCRdb, only in-frame clones are kept and a portion is missing. The sample holds about 130,000 clones, roughly 80% seen once. Input material: peripheral blood. These receptor sequences come from an elderly woman with acute or convalescent COVID-19. The conserved cysteine and the conserved F or W are not part of the CDR3 here.

13	TRBV5-1	TRBJ2-5	ASRSTGRGQETQY
14	TRBV5-4	TRBJ1-3	ASSLTGGFSGNTIY
13	TRBV19	TRBJ2-6	ASDPGDSGANVLT
12	TRBV7-2	TRBJ2-7	ASSSDRRTGSKY
10	TRBV6-5	TRBJ1-1	ASPDRDTEAF
11	TRBV29-1	TRBJ2-5	SVVGLGLETQY
12	TRBV7-2	TRBJ2-1	ASSSGGRGNEQF
14	TRBV2	TRBJ1-4	ASSEFGIRGGEKLF
13	TRBV6-2/TRBV6-3	TRBJ1-2	ASSSGTGANYGYT
14	TRBV7-2	TRBJ1-3	ASSLAYSIVGNTIY
15	TRBV7-9	TRBJ1-1	ASSLGGRGVLNTEAF
13	TRBV19	TRBJ1-2	ASTPTGQHNYGYT
15	TRBV21-1	TRBJ1-6	ASSKGQGGSYNSPLH
12	TRBV6-6	TRBJ2-3	ASSYGGAEDTQY
14	TRBV7-9	TRBJ2-2	ASSLRTGLLSGELF
11	TRBV5-5	TRBJ1-1	ASSLQGNTEAF
12	TRBV4-3	TRBJ1-1	ASSHRQGGSEAF
12	TRBV5-1	TRBJ2-1	ASSGQIFGAEQF
11	TRBV3-1/TRBV3-2	TRBJ2-5	ASSQRGAETQY
14	TRBV15	TRBJ1-5	ATSSYRGRTAQPQH
14	TRBV6-4	TRBJ1-6	ASSDDRARYNSPLH
13	TRBV11-2	TRBJ1-6	ASSRSRGRNSPLH
15	TRBV19	TRBJ1-2	ASSIRVQDRGNYGYT
15	TRBV3-1/TRBV3-2	TRBJ2-3	ASSQVPLAGRTDTQY
10	TRBV6-5	TRBJ1-1	ASRTGRTEAF
11	TRBV14	TRBJ1-2	ASSQLGSYGYT
11	TRBV5-4	TRBJ2-5	ASSLSDQETQY
11	TRBV12-3/TRBV12-4	TRBJ1-5	ASNTGWEQPQH
15	TRBV4-1	TRBJ1-1	ASSMGTGGRRRTEAF
10	TRBV6-5	TRBJ2-3	ASSRQGDTQY
13	TRBV2	TRBJ2-2	ASRASGGGGGELF
11	TRBV6-5	TRBJ1-6	ASERGTRSPLH
13	TRBV19	TRBJ2-1	ASISPRGRGNEQF
13	TRBV7-8	TRBJ1-3	ASSLVSQSGNTIY
10	TRBV7-9	TRBJ1-1	ASSLRDLEAF
12	TRBV5-1	TRBJ2-7	ASSLTGALSEQY
12	TRBV7-3	TRBJ2-7	ASSPTGTRNEQY
13	TRBV4-2	TRBJ1-3	ASSQVLFSGNTIY
13	TRBV5-1	TRBJ2-3	ASSSSGQATDTQY
12	TRBV7-3	TRBJ1-6	ASSLGQPNSPLH
12	TRBV14	TRBJ1-1	ASSQAGTGGTAF
14	TRBV11-3	TRBJ2-1	ASSTSGQSSYNEQF
11	TRBV11-2	TRBJ1-1	VSSLVDREKAF
10	TRBV30	TRBJ2-7	AREGSSYEQY